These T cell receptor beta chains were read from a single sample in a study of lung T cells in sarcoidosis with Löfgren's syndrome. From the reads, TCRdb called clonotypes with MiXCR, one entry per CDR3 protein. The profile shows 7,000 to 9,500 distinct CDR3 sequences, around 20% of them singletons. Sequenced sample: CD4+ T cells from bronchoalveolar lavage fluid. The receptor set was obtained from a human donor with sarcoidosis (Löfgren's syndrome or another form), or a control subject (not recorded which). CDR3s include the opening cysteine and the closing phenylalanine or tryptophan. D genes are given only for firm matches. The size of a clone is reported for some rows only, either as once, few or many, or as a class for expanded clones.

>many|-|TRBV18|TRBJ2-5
CASSETGWAQETQYF
TGTGCCAGCTCAGAGACAGGTTGGGCGCAAGAGACCCAGTACTTC
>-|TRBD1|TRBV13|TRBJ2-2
CASSVGGWTGELFF
TGTGCCAGCAGCGTAGGGGGCTGGACCGGGGAGCTGTTTTTT
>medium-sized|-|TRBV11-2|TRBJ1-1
CASSLVLDGTEAFF
TGTGCCAGCAGCTTAGTGTTGGACGGCACTGAAGCTTTCTTT
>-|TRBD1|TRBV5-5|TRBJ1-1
CASSIPGGAEAFF
TGTGCCAGCAGCATCCCAGGGGGAGCTGAAGCTTTCTTT
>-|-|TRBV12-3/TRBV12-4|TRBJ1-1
CASSLRRRDTEAFF
TGTGCCAGCAGTCTTCGAAGGAGAGACACTGAAGCTTTCTTT
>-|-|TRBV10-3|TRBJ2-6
CAISEQSGANVPTF
TGTGCCATCAGTGAACAGTCTGGGGCCAACGTCCCGACTTTC
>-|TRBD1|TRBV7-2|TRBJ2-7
CASSWGQADEQYF
TGTGCCAGCAGCTGGGGACAGGCTGACGAGCAGTACTTC
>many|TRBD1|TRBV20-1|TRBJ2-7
CSARAGQGRSYEQYF
TGCAGTGCTAGAGCCGGACAGGGAAGGAGTTACGAGCAGTACTTC
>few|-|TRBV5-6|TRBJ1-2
CASSLLDSSSNYGYTF
TGTGCCAGCAGCTTGCTAGACAGTTCCTCTAACTATGGCTACACCTTC
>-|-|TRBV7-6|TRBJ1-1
CASSLHGGGPNTEAFF
TGTGCCAGCAGCCTCCATGGAGGGGGGCCGAACACTGAAGCTTTCTTT
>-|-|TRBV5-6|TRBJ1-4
CASSWGHEGREKLFF
TGTGCCAGCAGCTGGGGACATGAGGGTAGGGAAAAACTGTTTTTT
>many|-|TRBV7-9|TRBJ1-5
CASSSGTGGQPQHF
TGTGCCAGCAGCTCAGGGACTGGGGGCCAGCCCCAGCATTTT
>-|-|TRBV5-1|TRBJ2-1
CASSLSGGSAVYEQFF
TGCGCCAGCAGCTTGAGTGGGGGTTCAGCAGTCTATGAGCAGTTCTTC
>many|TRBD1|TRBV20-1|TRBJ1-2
CSARGRRGTGAVSGYTF
TGCAGTGCTAGAGGCCGTCGAGGGACAGGGGCGGTCTCCGGCTACACCTTC
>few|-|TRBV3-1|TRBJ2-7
CASSQAATGPYEQYF
TGTGCCAGCAGCCAAGCCGCGACTGGCCCCTACGAGCAGTACTTC
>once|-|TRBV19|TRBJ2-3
CASSYQGVDTQYF
TGTGCCAGTAGTTATCAGGGTGTGGATACGCAGTATTTT
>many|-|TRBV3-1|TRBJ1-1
CASRHGQNTEAFF
TGTGCCAGCAGACACGGACAGAACACTGAAGCTTTCTTT
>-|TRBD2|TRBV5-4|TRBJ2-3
CASSLSPGLGADTQYF
TGTGCCAGCAGCTTGTCCCCGGGACTAGGGGCAGATACGCAGTATTTT
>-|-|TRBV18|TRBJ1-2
CAISSDHGSYGYTF
TGTGCCATCTCATCAGATCATGGGAGTTATGGCTACACCTTC
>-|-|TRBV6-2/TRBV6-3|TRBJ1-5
CASSGAQYSNQPQRF
TGTGCCAGCAGTGGTGCACAGTATAGCAATCAGCCCCAGCGTTTT
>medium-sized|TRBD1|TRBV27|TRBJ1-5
CASSKLTGQLNQPQHF
TGTGCCAGCAGTAAGCTGACAGGGCAACTGAATCAGCCCCAGCATTTT
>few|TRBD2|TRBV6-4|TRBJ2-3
CASTEAAGGGYTQYF
TGTGCCAGCACCGAGGCGGCGGGGGGCGGGTATACGCAGTATTTT
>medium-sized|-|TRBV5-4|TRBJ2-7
CASSLPGDSEQYF
TGTGCCAGCAGCTTGCCAGGGGATTCCGAGCAGTACTTC
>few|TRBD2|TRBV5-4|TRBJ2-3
CASSQRLANTDTQYF
TGTGCCAGCAGCCAAAGACTAGCTAACACAGATACGCAGTATTTT
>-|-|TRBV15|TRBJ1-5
CATSRDVQPQHF
TGTGCCACCAGCAGAGATGTCCAGCCCCAGCATTTT
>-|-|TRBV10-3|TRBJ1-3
CAIRDADGNTIYF
TGTGCAATCAGGGATGCCGATGGAAACACCATATATTTT
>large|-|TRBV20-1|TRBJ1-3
CSAAVNSGNTIYF
TGCAGTGCTGCGGTAAACTCTGGAAACACCATATATTTT
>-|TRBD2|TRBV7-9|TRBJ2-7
CASSLSGGDEQYF
TGTGCCAGCAGCTTATCGGGGGGTGACGAGCAGTACTTC
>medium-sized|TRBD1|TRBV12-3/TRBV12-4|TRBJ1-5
CASNPTGGGQPQHF
TGTGCCAGCAACCCGACAGGGGGCGGTCAGCCCCAGCATTTT
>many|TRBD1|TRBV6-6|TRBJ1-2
CASSYRTGRYGYTF
TGTGCCAGCAGTTACCGGACAGGGCGCTATGGCTACACCTTC
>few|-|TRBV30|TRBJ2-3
CAWTRQRGGTDTQYF
TGTGCCTGGACTCGACAGAGGGGGGGCACAGATACGCAGTATTTT
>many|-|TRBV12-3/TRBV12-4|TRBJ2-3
CASSPPGLGSTDTQYF
TGTGCCAGCAGTCCCCCGGGACTCGGTAGCACAGATACGCAGTATTTT
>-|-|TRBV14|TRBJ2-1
CASSPSFDEQFF
TGTGCCAGCAGCCCGTCTTTCGATGAGCAGTTCTTC
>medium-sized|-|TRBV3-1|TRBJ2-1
CASSLLLNEQFF
TGTGCCAGCAGCCTCCTCCTCAATGAGCAGTTCTTC
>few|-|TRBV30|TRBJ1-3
CAWRRQSSGNTIYF
TGTGCCTGGAGGAGACAGAGCTCTGGAAACACCATATATTTT
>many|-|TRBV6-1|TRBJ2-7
CARPGCNEQYF
TGTGCCAGGCCAGGGTGCAACGAGCAGTACTTC
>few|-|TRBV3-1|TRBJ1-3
CASLDRGGNTIYF
TGTGCCAGCCTTGACCGGGGGGGAAACACCATATATTTT
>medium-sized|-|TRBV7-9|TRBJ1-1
CASSSGDGGAFF
TGTGCCAGCAGCTCCGGGGACGGCGGAGCTTTCTTT
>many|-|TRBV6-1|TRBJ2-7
CASREVLEQYF
TGTGCCAGCAGGGAGGTCTTGGAGCAGTACTTC
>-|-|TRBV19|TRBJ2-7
CAGSEGYEQYF
TGTGCCGGTAGCGAAGGTTACGAGCAGTACTTC
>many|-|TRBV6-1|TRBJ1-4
CASSPPDEKLFF
TGTGCCAGCAGCCCCCCTGATGAAAAACTGTTTTTT
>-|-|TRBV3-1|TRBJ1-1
CASSYSGRLNTEAFF
TGTGCCAGCAGCTATTCCGGGAGATTGAACACTGAAGCTTTCTTT
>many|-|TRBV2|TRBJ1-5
CASTQNRPRGSNQPQHF
TGTGCCAGCACCCAGAACAGGCCTCGGGGTAGCAATCAGCCCCAGCATTTT
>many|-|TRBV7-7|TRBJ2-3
CASSPAGSDTQYF
TGTGCCAGCAGCCCAGCGGGCTCAGATACGCAGTATTTT
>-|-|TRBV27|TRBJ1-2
CASKLRSHASYTF
TGTGCCAGCAAATTGAGGTCCCACGCGAGCTACACCTTC
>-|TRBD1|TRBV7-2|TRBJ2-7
CASSPGTGAPYEQYF
TGTGCCAGCAGCCCCGGGACAGGGGCCCCCTACGAGCAGTACTTC
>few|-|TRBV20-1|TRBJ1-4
CSAPRFGEEKLFF
TGCAGTGCTCCGCGATTTGGAGAGGAAAAACTGTTTTTT
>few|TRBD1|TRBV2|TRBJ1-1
CASSRQGGTEAFF
TGTGCCAGCAGCCGACAGGGGGGCACTGAAGCTTTCTTT
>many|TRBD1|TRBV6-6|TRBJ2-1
CASSYSPGQGIYNEQFF
TGTGCCAGCAGTTACAGCCCGGGACAGGGGATTTACAATGAGCAGTTCTTC
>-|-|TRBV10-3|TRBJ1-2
CAINGEVAYGYTF
TGTGCCATCAATGGGGAAGTGGCCTATGGCTACACCTTC
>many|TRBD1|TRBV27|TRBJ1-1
CASSEDRESEAFF
TGTGCCAGCAGTGAGGACAGGGAGAGTGAAGCTTTCTTT
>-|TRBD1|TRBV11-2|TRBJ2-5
CASSPPGTGVQETQYF
TGTGCCAGCAGCCCACCCGGGACAGGGGTGCAAGAGACCCAGTACTTC
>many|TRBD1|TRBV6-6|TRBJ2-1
CASSYPRGDRGRNEQFF
TGTGCCAGCAGTTACCCCCGCGGGGACAGGGGCCGTAATGAGCAGTTCTTC
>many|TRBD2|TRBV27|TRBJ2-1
CASTRSGRGRPYNEQFF
TGTGCCAGCACCAGATCGGGGCGGGGGAGACCCTACAATGAGCAGTTCTTC
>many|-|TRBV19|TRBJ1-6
CASSPPAVISPLHF
TGTGCCAGTAGTCCCCCGGCGGTAATTTCACCCCTCCACTTT